This T cell receptor (beta chain) was retrieved from a study of shared T cell receptors in the human thymus. CDR3 length: 14 amino acids. V was trimmed by 7 bases and J by 1 base, leaving 8 bases between them. Germline loops: CDR1 SGHAT, CDR2 FQNNGV. The table came from immunoSEQ multiplex PCR; TCRdb's copy has only in-frame clones and leaves some out. The table lists hundreds of thousands of clones, over 75% of them singletons, with over 0.008% in the top ten. This sample also appeared in a second study, on human thymus T cells. Turning to that study: Use of V and J genes seemed skewed within the thymic and blood repertoires. Thymic repertoires from unrelated individuals overlapped highly, related research reported.

The gene calls are TRBV11-2 and TRBJ2-6; no clear D. Sequencing was performed on thymocytes. This TCR derives from a boy less than two years old with a congenital heart defect. CDR3 amino acids: CASTLNSGANVLTF. In DNA form, the CDR3 reads TGTGCCAGCACCCTAAATTCTGGGGCCAACGTCCTGACTTTC.